One sample yielded the 17 T cell receptor beta chains listed below, sequenced in a study of blood T cell repertoires in COVID-19. TCRdb keeps only in-frame clones here, not all; method: immunoSEQ multiplex PCR. The repertoire holds more than 300,000 clones, with approximately 89% as singletons. Input material: PBMCs or T cells enriched from blood (not recorded which). Receptors were obtained from a man in his forties or fifties in a cohort exposed to, infected with or recovered from COVID-19 (not recorded which).

The V gene is TRBV5-4, the J gene TRBJ2-3, with TRBD2 matching over 11 bases. After removal of 4 bases from V and 0 bases from J, the junction contained 1 base not matched to a gene. This CDR3 region has 15 residues. Germline V gives CDR1 SGHNT, CDR2 YYREEE (reference sequence). In DNA, the CDR3 is TGTGCCAGCAGCCGGACTAGCGGGAGCACAGATACGCAGTATTTT. It yields the protein CASSRTSGSTDTQYF.

V usage is TRBV3-1 (or the pseudogene TRBV3-2) and J usage is TRBJ2-1; TRBD1 agrees at 11 bases. CDR1 and CDR2 (germline): LGHDT, YNNKEL (reference sequence). The CDR3 sequence is 15 residues long. Trimming cost V 2 bases and J 7 bases; bases outside gene matches: 4. The CDR3 region has the DNA TGTGCCAGCAGCCAACCGGGACAGGGGGTGAATGAGCAGTTCTTC. This translates into CASSQPGQGVNEQFF.

V gene TRBV7-9 combines with J gene TRBJ1-1; 7 bases match TRBD1. CDR1 SEHNR and CDR2 FQNEAQ come from the germline V gene (reference sequence). This CDR3 region has 12 residues. With V trimmed by 6 bases and J by 8 bases, 6 bases remained unmatched. For the CDR3, the DNA is TGTGCCAGCAGAGGACAGGCCCTAGAAGCTTTCTTT. It yields the protein CASRGQALEAFF.

The genes are TRBV29-1 and TRBJ2-7; 7 nucleotides line up with TRBD1. The germline gives CDR1 SQVTM, CDR2 ANQGSEA. The CDR3 sequence is 12 residues long. V shed 4 bases and J 1 base; nucleotides not matched to a gene: 1. CDR3 protein: CSVATGSYEQYF. Written as DNA, the CDR3 is TGCAGCGTTGCGACAGGGTCCTACGAGCAGTACTTC.

The chain joins TRBV23-1 to TRBJ2-2, with a weak D call TRBD2 (5 bases). TRBV23-1 is an ORF, with its function uncertain. The CDR3 has 14 amino acids. Trimming left V 7 bases short and J 4 bases short, with 13 bases between. CDR3 nucleotide sequence: TGCGCCAGCACCTTTCCGGGGATCACCGGGGAGCTGTTTTTT. Its translation: CASTFPGITGELFF.

The chain has TRBV23-1 and TRBJ2-7, with 8 bases matching TRBD2. TRBV23-1 is an ORF for which the function is uncertain. CDR3 length: 15 residues. Trimming cost V 0 bases and J 5 bases; bases outside gene matches: 6. For the CDR3, the DNA is TGCGCCAGCAGTCAATCGGGACTAGTATTCGACGAGCAGTACTTC. As protein: CASSQSGLVFDEQYF.

This chain links TRBV24-1 with TRBJ2-7; TRBD1 is a possible D gene (6 bases). CDR3 length: 15 residues. Germline-derived CDR1 and CDR2 are KGHDR and SFDVKD. Trimming left V 3 bases short and J 6 bases short, with 17 bases between. The CDR3 loop reads CATSDPNRVPLEQYF. In DNA form, the CDR3 reads TGTGCCACCAGTGATCCCAACAGGGTTCCCCTCGAGCAGTACTTC.

CDR3 nucleotide sequence: TGTGCCAGCAGCTCCCCCAGTGGCGGCAATGAGCAGTTCTTC. Residues: CASSSPSGGNEQFF. V gene TRBV7-6 combines with J gene TRBJ2-1; unclear D gene. Germline values: CDR1 SGHVS, CDR2 FNYEAQ. Trimming took off 4 bases at V and 6 bases at J, with 13 bases between the two ends. The CDR3 is 14 residues long. Full variable domain (missing parts from reference TRBV7-6 and TRBJ2-1): GAGVSQSPRYKVTKRGQDVALRCDPISGHVSLYWYRQALGQGPEFLTYFNYEAQQDKSGLPNDRFSAERPEGSISTLTIQRTEQRDSAMYRCASSSPSGGNEQFFGPGTRLTVL.

The chain carries TRBV23-1 and TRBJ1-5; 7 bases line up with TRBD1. TRBV23-1 is identified as an open reading frame with a role that is uncertain. This CDR3 region has 16 residues. Germline trimming cut 2 bases from V and 0 bases from J; bases unmatched to any gene: 4. In DNA, the CDR3 is TGCGCCAGCAGTCAACGACAGGGATATAGCAATCAGCCCCAGCATTTT. It specifies CASSQRQGYSNQPQHF.

This clone was recorded once. The rearrangement uses TRBV16 and TRBJ1-2; 8 nucleotides agree with TRBD1. The CDR3 sequence is 17 residues long. The V gene end was trimmed by 2 bases and the J gene end by 2 bases; junction bases not matched to a gene: 10. From germline, CDR1 is KGHSY and CDR2 FQNENV. CDR3 bases: TGTGCCAGCAGCCAAGCCTCGACAGGGGTTGGCAACTATGGCTACACCTTC. Amino acids: CASSQASTGVGNYGYTF.

The V gene is TRBV27, the J gene TRBJ1-1, with a weak D call TRBD1 (5 bases). CDR3 size: 16 residues. The ends were cut back, 5 bases at V and 3 bases at J, with 19 bases in the middle. The V gene's germline CDR1 is MNHEY and CDR2 SMNVEV (reference sequence). The CDR3 here is CASSTTWRGRYTEAFF. The DNA for the CDR3 is TGTGCCAGCAGTACCACGTGGAGGGGTAGGTACACTGAAGCTTTCTTT.

This chain connects TRBV27 to TRBJ2-7, with D unclear. CDR3 length: 15 amino acids. The germline V gene has CDR1 MNHEY and CDR2 SMNVEV (reference sequence). V lost 4 bases to trimming and J lost 3 bases, with 16 bases between them. The CDR3 here is CASSSPSSAGYEQYF. The CDR3 bases are TGTGCCAGCAGTTCCCCTTCTTCTGCCGGCTACGAGCAGTACTTC.

CDR3 DNA sequence: TGTGCCTGGAGTTACAGTTCGAACACTGAAGCTTTCTTT. Its translation: CAWSYSSNTEAFF. V usage is TRBV30 and J usage is TRBJ1-1; D not certain. The germline V gene encodes CDR1 GTSNPN and CDR2 SVGIG (reference sequence). V was cut by 2 bases and J by 1 base, with 8 bases left in between. There are 13 residues in the CDR3. Based on the CDR3 plus reference TRBV30 and TRBJ1-1, the full variable domain is SQTIHQWPATLVQPVGSPLSLECTVEGTSNPNLYWYRQAAGRGLQLLFYSVGIGQISSEVPQNLSASRPQDRQFILSSKKLLLSDSGFYLCAWSYSSNTEAFFGQGTRLTVV.

The rearrangement uses TRBV7-9 and TRBJ1-4, with TRBD1 matching 8 bases. Germline V CDR1 and CDR2: SEHNR, FQNEAQ (reference sequence). Trimming took 5 bases from V and 4 from J; bases not matched to a gene: 9. The CDR3 contains 16 residues. The CDR3 DNA reads TGTGCCAGCAGCCGGCGGACAGGGCCTGATAATGAAAAACTGTTTTTT. Residues: CASSRRTGPDNEKLFF.

The chain recombines TRBV3-1 (or the pseudogene TRBV3-2) with TRBJ2-3, with TRBD2 matching 14 bases. Germline CDR1 and CDR2: LGHDT and YNNKEL (reference sequence). V trimming: 4 bases; J trimming: 4 bases; junction bases outside the gene matches: 7. The CDR3 sequence is 17 residues long. CDR3 nucleotide sequence: TGTGCCAGCAGCCTAACCGGGACTAGCGGGAGTGCAGATACGCAGTATTTT. Its translation is CASSLTGTSGSADTQYF.

The CDR3 DNA reads TGTGCCTGGAGGGAGCAAAACATTCAGTACTTC. Translating it yields CAWREQNIQYF. The chain recombines TRBV30 with TRBJ2-4, with D hard to call. V was trimmed by 3 bases and J by 5 bases, leaving 5 bases between them. This CDR3 comprises 11 residues. The germline V gene has CDR1 GTSNPN and CDR2 SVGIG (reference sequence).

The rearrangement uses TRBV11-1 and TRBJ2-1; D is unresolved. Deletions cut 3 bases from V and 4 bases from J, with 10 bases between. This CDR3 has 14 residues. Germline CDR1 and CDR2: SGHAT and FQDESV (reference sequence). CDR3 in amino acids: CASSLARGYNEQFF. For the CDR3, the DNA is TGTGCCAGCAGCTTGGCCCGAGGATACAATGAGCAGTTCTTC.